The T cell receptor (beta chain) described here comes from a study of blood T cell repertoires in COVID-19. For the study at large: COVID-19 samples, acute and convalescent, were from the United States, Italy and Spain. Sources were T cells, B-cell-depleted T cells, or PBMCs; the material itself was cDNA or gDNA.

Repertoires were generated with immunoSEQ multiplex PCR, while TCRdb's copy carries only in-frame clones and drops some. The sample shows fewer than 200,000 clones, 70% to 85% of them seen only once. Germline V gene lookup returns CDR1 MNHEY and CDR2 SVGAGI. The CDR3 sequence is 16 residues long. The germline V and J ends were trimmed by 1 base and 0 bases, with 10 bases remaining between them. Enrolled through a virtual design, the participants were between roughly 18 and 89 years of age and came from 24 US areas. Recovered participants had two consecutive negative NP/OP PCR tests, healthcare professional clearance, or symptom resolution.

The sequencing sample was made of PBMCs or T cells enriched from blood (not recorded which). This TCR was sampled from a man aged 45 to 65 who had recovered from COVID-19. The V gene is TRBV6-5, the J gene TRBJ1-3; tentative D call: TRBD1 (5 bases). The CDR3 loop reads CASSYFGGLSGNTIYF. The CDR3 nucleotides read TGTGCCAGCAGTTACTTCGGGGGACTCTCTGGAAACACCATATATTTT.